The 29 T cell receptor beta chains presented below share a single source sample, sequenced in a study of Ad26.COV2.S vaccination and SARS-CoV-2 variants. The protocol was immunoSEQ multiplex PCR, while the TCRdb copy is restricted to in-frame clones and leaves out a portion. The sample yields about 680,000 clones, around 92% seen once. Treatment specified: roughly 18 received Ad26.COV2.S at low or high dose, single or two shots; about 5 received placebo; per-sample allocation not given. Day 63 following the first vaccine or placebo injection was when the samples were taken. This sample comprised peripheral blood, obtained in a trial of Ad26.COV2.S vaccine versus placebo. The origin of the receptors is a person between 18 and 59 years old who received the Ad26.COV2.S COVID-19 vaccine or a placebo.

This rearrangement joins TRBV5-1 to TRBJ1-1; TRBD1 is a possible D gene (6 bases). The germline V and J ends were trimmed by 4 bases and 3 bases, with 13 bases remaining between them. The CDR3 runs to 14 residues. Germline V gives CDR1 SGHRS, CDR2 YFSETQ. This chain's CDR3 is CASSGQGRDTEAFF. CDR3 coding DNA: TGCGCCAGCAGCGGGCAGGGGCGGGACACTGAAGCTTTCTTT.

The rearrangement joins TRBV7-2 to TRBJ2-3; 10 bases are a match to TRBD2. The CDR3 is 15 residues long. CDR1 and CDR2 (germline): SGHTA, FQGNSA. J gave up 6 bases and V 3 bases, and 6 bases lay outside the gene matches. The CDR3, as DNA: TGTGCCAGCAGCTTTCTAGCGGGAGTCTCGGATACGCAGTATTTT. Protein: CASSFLAGVSDTQYF.

The chain employs TRBV18 and TRBJ1-6, with 12 bases lining up with TRBD1. There are 16 residues in the CDR3. Germline assignment: CDR1 KGHSH and CDR2 LQKENI. The V gene end was trimmed by 1 base and the J gene end by 9 bases; junction bases not matched to a gene: 4. CDR3 DNA sequence: TGTGCCAGCTCACCACTCGTGGGACAGGGGGCTTCACCCCTCCACTTT. It is translated as CASSPLVGQGASPLHF.

This clone was counted once. J is TRBJ2-3 and V is TRBV14; 10 bases fit TRBD2. The CDR3 is made up of 17 amino acids. V lost 2 bases, J lost 1 base, and 6 bases stayed unmatched. Germline V gene lookup returns CDR1 SGHDN and CDR2 FVKESK. DNA of the CDR3: TGTGCCAGCAGCCAACAGCGGGGGGGTTTTCGCACAGATACGCAGTATTTT. Protein sequence: CASSQQRGGFRTDTQYF.

J is TRBJ1-5 and V is TRBV28; 9 positions match TRBD1. In germline, CDR1 is MDHEN, CDR2 SYDVKM. The CDR3 spans 13 residues. Unmatched junction bases numbered 3, after V lost 6 bases and J lost 6 bases. This CDR3 reads CASRGDRAQPQHF. CDR3 nucleotides: TGTGCCAGCAGGGGGGACAGGGCTCAGCCCCAGCATTTT.

The chain is built from TRBV16 and TRBJ2-7; perhaps TRBD1 as D (5 bases). The length of the CDR3 is 15 residues. Germline CDR1 reads KGHSY; CDR2 reads FQNENV. Trimming removed 4 bases from V and 6 bases from J, with 19 bases in between. CDR3 coding DNA: TGTGCCAGCAGCCTCCCCCGAGACAGAGTAAGCGAGCAGTACTTC. Residues: CASSLPRDRVSEQYF.

This rearrangement joins TRBV15 to TRBJ1-6, with a weak D call TRBD1 (5 bases). Germline V gives CDR1 LNHNV, CDR2 YYDKDF (reference sequence). Trimming left V 5 bases short and J 7 bases short, with 15 bases between. The CDR3 contains 15 residues. CDR3 protein: CATSPSWGLNSPLHF. The CDR3 bases are TGTGCCACCAGCCCATCCTGGGGGTTGAATTCACCCCTCCACTTT.

This clone turned up a few times. The chain uses TRBV7-9 and TRBJ1-5; TRBD1 might be the D (5 bases). CDR3 size: 13 residues. Germline CDR1 and CDR2: SEHNR and FQNEAQ (reference sequence). Trimming stripped 5 bases from V and 10 bases from J, with 15 bases between. The CDR3, as DNA: TGTGCCAGCAGCGAGGCGGGGGGTCATCCCCAGCATTTT. It yields the protein CASSEAGGHPQHF.

As for this clone: A read error may produce the germline difference seen at one junction end. CDR3 coding DNA: TGTGCCACCTCGGGGAGCCCCGCGCGGGATGAGCTGTTCTTC. It translates to CATSGSPARDELFF. V usage is TRBV10-3 and J usage is TRBJ2-1; perhaps TRBD2 as D (6 bases). This CDR3 region has 14 residues. The germline V gene encodes CDR1 ENHRY and CDR2 SYGVKD.

In this sample, this clone turned up a few times. The rearrangement uses TRBV5-1 and TRBJ2-7; D unresolved. Trimming took 4 bases from V and 8 from J, leaving 22 bases between them. The CDR3 runs to 15 residues. CDR1 is SGHRS and CDR2 is YFSETQ in the germline V gene. CDR3 DNA sequence: TGCGCCAGCAGCACAGCTGACGAGCCCGCCGGTCAGCAGTACTTC. Amino acid sequence: CASSTADEPAGQQYF.

This chain joins TRBV6-5 and TRBJ1-4; D is unresolved. The germline gives CDR1 MNHEY, CDR2 SVGAGI. CDR3 size: 13 residues. The ends were cut back, 2 bases at V and 3 bases at J, with 4 bases in the middle. The CDR3 loop is CASSYRANEKLFF. In DNA form, the CDR3 reads TGTGCCAGCAGTTACCGGGCTAATGAAAAACTGTTTTTT.

This clone was observed once. This chain uses TRBV18 with TRBJ2-7, with a possible D match to TRBD2 (6 bases). Deletions cut 0 bases from V and 4 bases from J, with 13 bases between. The CDR3 has 15 residues. The germline gives CDR1 KGHSH, CDR2 LQKENI. CDR3 nucleotides: TGTGCCAGCTCACCACCCGGGACTGCGAGGTACGAGCAGTACTTC. It encodes CASSPPGTARYEQYF. The full variable domain, in which reference TRBV18 and TRBJ2-7 provide the parts outside the CDR3, is NAGVMQNPRHLVRRRGQEARLRCSPMKGHSHVYWYRQLPEEGLKFMVYLQKENIIDESGMPKERFSAEFPKEGPSILRIQQVVRGDSAAYFCASSPPGTARYEQYFGPGTRLTVT.

This chain uses TRBV6-2 or TRBV6-3 with TRBJ2-3, with D possibly TRBD2 on 6 matching bases. In germline, CDR1 is MNHEY, CDR2 SVGEGT. The CDR3 runs 15 residues. V lost 2 bases and J 2 bases, leaving 11 bases between the germline ends. This CDR3 reads CASSYLAGFTDTQYF. The CDR3, as DNA: TGTGCCAGCAGTTACCTTGCGGGGTTCACAGATACGCAGTATTTT.

The chain recombines TRBV6-5 with TRBJ2-1, with 8 bases fitting TRBD1. After removal of 5 bases from V and 6 bases from J, the junction contained 6 bases not matched to a gene. This CDR3 has 14 residues. Germline assignment: CDR1 MNHEY and CDR2 SVGAGI. Here the CDR3 reads CASSLGQGANEQFF. As DNA, the CDR3 is TGTGCCAGCAGTCTCGGACAGGGTGCCAATGAGCAGTTCTTC.

This chain uses TRBV5-1 with TRBJ2-7; D might be TRBD1 (5 bases). With 1 base removed from V and 5 bases from J, the gap between germline ends came to 13 bases. The CDR3 length is 14 residues. The germline gives CDR1 SGHRS, CDR2 YFSETQ. The CDR3 DNA is TGCGCCAGCAGCTTGCTGCCAGGGCCCCACGAGCAGTACTTC. It is translated as CASSLLPGPHEQYF.

This chain links TRBV29-1 with TRBJ2-2; tentatively, D is TRBD1 (6 bases). This CDR3 region has 15 residues. Germline-derived CDR1 and CDR2 are SQVTM and ANQGSEA. Trimming pared 1 base from V and 7 bases from J, leaving 16 bases between. The CDR3 nucleotides are TGCAGCGTTGAAGTAGGCAGGGGCAGGGGCGGGGAGCTGTTTTTT. Translated: CSVEVGRGRGGELFF.

The V gene is TRBV4-1, the J gene TRBJ2-3; 9 bases agree with TRBD2. Trimming cost V 1 base and J 2 bases; bases outside gene matches: 7. Germline CDR1 reads MGHRA; CDR2 reads YSYEKL. The CDR3 consists of 17 residues. The CDR3 DNA sequence: TGCGCCAGCAGCCAAGCGCCGGCGGGGGGGTTCACAGATACGCAGTATTTT. Encoded protein: CASSQAPAGGFTDTQYF.

The chain couples TRBV2 to TRBJ1-2; D might be TRBD1 (5 bases). The V end lost 7 bases, the J end lost 6 bases, and 24 bases lay between the germline ends. Germline V lookup: CDR1 SNHLY, CDR2 FYNNEI. The CDR3 loop spans 16 amino acids. The CDR3 region is CASTYDLIGGKNGYTF. The DNA for the CDR3 is TGTGCCAGCACCTATGATTTAATCGGGGGTAAGAATGGCTACACCTTC.

This sequence joins TRBV12-3 or TRBV12-4 and TRBJ2-5; D remains ambiguous. Trimming cost V 5 bases and J 2 bases, with 9 bases left between them. The CDR3 covers 13 residues. The CDR3 reads CASSGEWQETQYF. The CDR3, as DNA: TGTGCCAGCAGTGGAGAATGGCAAGAGACCCAGTACTTC.

This chain links TRBV4-3 with TRBJ1-1, with D possibly being TRBD1 (5 bases). V lost 4 bases, J lost 3 bases, and 15 bases lay in between. Germline CDR1 LGHNA, CDR2 YSLEER. The CDR3 runs to 15 residues. The CDR3 DNA is TGCGCCAGCAGCCTTCTAAGGAGGGGCTACACTGAAGCTTTCTTT. As protein: CASSLLRRGYTEAFF.

The CDR3 reads CASSSKLFSYNSPLHF. As DNA, the CDR3 is TGTGCCAGCAGCTCTAAGTTGTTCTCCTATAATTCACCCCTCCACTTT. This chain uses TRBV7-8 with TRBJ1-6; no clear D. Between the trimmed V and J ends, which lost 4 bases and 0 bases, there was a span of 10 bases. Germline CDR1 and CDR2: SGHVS and FQNEAQ. This CDR3 is 16 amino acids long.

The gene calls are TRBV20-1 and TRBJ2-1; D unresolved. From germline, CDR1 is DFQATT and CDR2 SNEGSKA (reference sequence). This CDR3 region has 10 residues. Trimming removed 0 bases at V and 9 bases at J, with 3 bases between. The CDR3: CSARDFEQFF. The CDR3 coding sequence is TGCAGTGCTAGAGATTTTGAGCAGTTCTTC.

V is TRBV11-2 and J is TRBJ2-7; 7 nucleotides match TRBD1. Germline assignment: CDR1 SGHAT and CDR2 FQNNGV. This CDR3 contains 16 residues. The V gene end was trimmed by 2 bases and the J gene end by 0 bases; junction bases not matched to a gene: 7. CDR3 bases: TGTGCCAGCAGCTTATATGGGCGGACAGGCTCCTACGAGCAGTACTTC. Protein: CASSLYGRTGSYEQYF.

V gene TRBV15 combines with J gene TRBJ1-2, with a tentative D call TRBD1 (5 bases). The CDR3 has 15 residues. Germline CDR1 is LNHNV and CDR2 is YYDKDF (reference sequence). Trimming shortened V by 1 base and J by 4 bases, and 13 bases separated the two germline ends. This CDR3 reads CATSRGRGSTYGYTF. DNA of the CDR3: TGTGCCACCAGCAGAGGGAGGGGATCGACCTATGGCTACACCTTC. Combining the CDR3 with reference TRBV15 and TRBJ1-2 gives the whole variable domain DAMVIQNPRYQVTQFGKPVTLSCSQTLNHNVMYWYQQKSSQAPKLLFHYYDKDFNNEADTPDNFQSRRPNTSFCFLDIRSPGLGDTAMYLCATSRGRGSTYGYTFGSGTRLTVV.

The chain combines TRBV4-3 with TRBJ2-7; D perhaps matches TRBD1 (5 bases). The germline V and J ends were trimmed by 2 bases and 0 bases, with 8 bases remaining between them. This CDR3 is 14 amino acids long. Germline V gene lookup returns CDR1 LGHNA and CDR2 YSLEER. DNA for the CDR3: TGCGCCAGCAGCCAATGGACAACCTCCTACGAGCAGTACTTC. Its protein product is CASSQWTTSYEQYF.

The chain recombines TRBV19 with TRBJ1-1; no firm D call. Looked up from germline, CDR1 is LNHDA and CDR2 is SQIVND (reference sequence). This CDR3 is built from 15 residues. V lost 3 bases and J lost 2, with 13 bases in between. The CDR3, as DNA: TGTGCCAGTAGTATGGCTGGAGGCGGAAACACTGAAGCTTTCTTT. This encodes CASSMAGGGNTEAFF.

This clone was detected once. J is TRBJ2-1 and V is TRBV6-5, with 7 nucleotides matching TRBD1. J was trimmed by 5 bases and V by 6 bases; bases with no gene match: 10. The CDR3 extends over 15 amino acids. Per germline, CDR1 MNHEY and CDR2 SVGAGI. The CDR3 spells CASSEMTGTDNEQFF. The DNA of the CDR3 is TGTGCCAGCAGCGAGATGACAGGGACCGACAATGAGCAGTTCTTC.

The V and J genes are TRBV6-5 and TRBJ2-7; TRBD2 matches at 9 bases. CDR1 and CDR2 (germline): MNHEY, SVGAGI. The CDR3 runs 15 residues. Unmatched junction bases numbered 7, after V lost 2 bases and J lost 5 bases. The CDR3 sequence is CASSYRGRARNEQYF. DNA for the CDR3: TGTGCCAGCAGTTACCGCGGGAGGGCCAGAAACGAGCAGTACTTC.

The J gene is TRBJ1-6, the V gene TRBV18; D uncertain. The CDR3 covers 13 residues. CDR1 KGHSH and CDR2 LQKENI come from the germline V gene. The germline V and J ends were trimmed by 3 bases and 1 base, with 1 base remaining between them. The CDR3 DNA reads as TGTGCCAGCTCACCGTCCTATAATTCACCCCTCCACTTT. Protein: CASSPSYNSPLHF.